What follows is one T cell receptor beta chain and its context. Its cognate antigen has yet to be identified. No per-base quality is available; no much larger clone lies one base away. The entry originates in a study of shared clonotypes between healthy human individuals (dated by TCRdb to 2018 to 2021). Notes on the research overall: A couple of women and a few men aged 18 to 49 years were included in the cohort. Leukapheresis yielded between about 0.85 and 9 billion PBMCs per donor. For each donor, CD4 naive and CD4 memory were each run on three plates, CD8 naive on two plates, and CD8 memory on one plate. The study deeply sequenced blood TCR repertoires of about 5 healthy adults to estimate repertoire size and the extent of clonotype sharing between individuals. Different laboratories and diverse techniques were used to prepare libraries and sequence TCR repertoires, to increase sequencing depth and limit assay-specific biases.

The CDR3 has 19 amino acids, counting the end cysteine and phenylalanine. Only the CDR3 region is kept as DNA, spanning 57 bases read in frame from base 1. V lost 4 bases and J lost 2 bases, and the count of bases not matched to a germline gene is 14. CDR1 and CDR2, per the germline V gene (reference sequence), are LNHDA and SQIVND. Using the deep immunoSEQ assay, TCR CDR3 regions were amplified from genomic DNA by multiplex PCR. Genomic DNA extracted from each cell subset was distributed evenly over all wells of several immunoSEQ 96-well plates, and each plate served as one replicate. Each replicate PCR for sorted subsets received about 0.2 ug genomic DNA, equal to some 32,000 T cell genomes. Purified libraries were quantified with a Qubit 3.0 fluorometer, sized on a Bioanalyzer 2100, and re-quantified with the KAPA Library Quantification kit. Every immunoSEQ 96-well plate was sequenced on a separate single-read 150-cycle Illumina NextSeq 550 flow cell. Per the source publication's procedure: Because the immunoSEQ output held only junctional sequences and lacked quality scores, the filtering could not match the filtering applied to full-length reads. To assign V/J genes and CDR3, sequences were annotated against IMGT germline references using PyIR, a Python wrapper for IgBLAST v1.9. Any read was removed if the V/J assignment was weak (E-value above 1e-6), the CDR3 was missing, or the read contained stop codons, out-of-frame junctions, or ambiguous translated residues. V3J clonotypes were defined by identical inferred V gene, J gene, and CDR3 amino acid sequence. To compute the percentage overlap between repertoires, the number of shared unique clonotypes was divided by the size of the smaller repertoire. RTK rarefaction, the Chao1 estimator, and Recon v2.1 estimates of unobserved clonotypes were used to assess repertoire richness. Generation probabilities for all TCRbeta clonotypes obtained by the gDNA method from a handful of donors were computed using OLGA. TCRdb re-hosts the immuneACCESS table, in-frame sequences only. Its copies lack some clones; in the studies checked, an unresolved V gene accounts for under half of them, and the cause for the rest is not known. Clonal size and the V and J genes are those of that table, whereas D and trimming came from the DNA. Across this sample there are over a million clones, with approximately 78% seen only once. Roughly 0.62% of the sample rests with the top ten.

Healthy HIV-negative adults with no recently reported acute infections or vaccinations were included as donors. All donors were Caucasian adults living in Nashville, Tennessee, USA. CD4+ T cells were enriched by magnetic negative selection; naive cells were then positively selected on CD45RA, and the negative fraction formed the memory subset. After blood collection by leukapheresis, PBMCs were isolated using Ficoll-Histopaque density gradient centrifugation and then cryopreserved in the vapor phase of liquid nitrogen. Purity and quantity of every magnetically sorted T cell population were checked by analytical flow cytometry. From each sorted fraction, genomic DNA was isolated and quantified by UV absorbance on a Nanodrop 2000c. Here is what the overall study found, with its caveats: Naive subsets generally had larger estimated clonotype richness than memory subsets. Around 5% of naive CD4, 3.5% of naive CD8, about 2.1% of memory CD4, and more than 0.35% of memory CD8 clonotypes were shared across several donors. Compared with non-shared clonotypes, clonotypes shared by all four sorted-subset donors had higher generation probabilities. Sampling was restricted to blood, and TCR repertoires in tissues likely differ from the TCR repertoires found in blood. Even with the large sequencing depth, rarefaction of the sorted-subset datasets indicated that sequencing was incomplete. The genetic and exposure-history diversity represented was limited by the small number of donors. Pairwise subsampling indicated that sequencing depth was expected to affect the degree of clonotype sharing among donors.

This sequence uses TRBV19 and TRBJ1-5, with TRBD1 matching 10 junction bases. This TCR was recovered from a man aged 18 to 30 in good health. Some clones in this sample may be carry-over from other donors' samples. Material for sequencing was memory CD4+ T cells from PBMCs. What this sample's cell subset or site label stands for: CD45RA-negative fraction. The base sequence is TGTGCCAGTAGTAGCGCAGGGACAGGGGCTTTTTCGGGCAATCAGCCCCAGCATTTT. Translated, this is CASSSAGTGAFSGNQPQHF.